The 2 T cell receptor beta chains below all came from one sample that was sequenced in a study of blood T cell repertoires in COVID-19. The table came from immunoSEQ multiplex PCR; TCRdb's copy has only in-frame clones and leaves some out. The sample holds some 120,000 clones; 82% are singletons and the top ten take roughly 7.7%. The specimen was peripheral blood. These receptors all come from a man aged 70 or older with acute or convalescent COVID-19.

J is TRBJ1-6 and V is TRBV11-3; D is unresolved. Germline CDR1 SGHNT, CDR2 YENEEA. This CDR3 spans 13 amino acids. Trimming left V 1 base short and J 9 bases short, with 7 bases between. CDR3 amino acids: CASSLAETSPLHF. The CDR3 region has the DNA TGTGCCAGCAGCTTAGCGGAGACTTCACCCCTCCACTTT.

The V call is TRBV29-1, the J call TRBJ1-1, with a possible D match to TRBD1 (5 bases). The CDR3 runs to 13 residues. V was pared by 5 bases and J by 1 base, with 11 bases between. Germline assignment: CDR1 SQVTM and CDR2 ANQGSEA. The CDR3 DNA reads TGCAGCGTTTCGACAGTCGCGAACACTGAAGCTTTCTTT. It codes for CSVSTVANTEAFF.